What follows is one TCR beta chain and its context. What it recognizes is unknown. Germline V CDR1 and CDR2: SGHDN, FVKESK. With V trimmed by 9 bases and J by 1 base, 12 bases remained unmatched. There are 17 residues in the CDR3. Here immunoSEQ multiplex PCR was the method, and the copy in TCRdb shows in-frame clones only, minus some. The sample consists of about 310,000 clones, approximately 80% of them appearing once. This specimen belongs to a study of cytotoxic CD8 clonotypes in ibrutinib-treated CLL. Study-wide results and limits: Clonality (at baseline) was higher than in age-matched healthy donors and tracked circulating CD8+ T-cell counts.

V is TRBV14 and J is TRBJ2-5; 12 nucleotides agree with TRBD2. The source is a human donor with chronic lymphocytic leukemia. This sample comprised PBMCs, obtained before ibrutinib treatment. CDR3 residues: CARNRTSGEGGQETQYF. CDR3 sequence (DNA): TGTGCCAGAAACCGGACTAGCGGGGAAGGGGGCCAAGAGACCCAGTACTTC. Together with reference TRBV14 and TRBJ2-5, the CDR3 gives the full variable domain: EAGVTQFPSHSVIEKGQTVTLRCDPISGHDNLYWYRRVMGKEIKFLLHFVKESKQDESGMPNNRFLAERTGGTYSTLKVQPAELEDSGVYFCARNRTSGEGGQETQYFGPGTRLLVL.